Listed below are T cell receptor beta chains from one sample, sequenced in a study of cytomegalovirus exposure and HLA in healthy donors. Sequencing was performed with immunoSEQ multiplex PCR; in TCRdb, only in-frame clones are kept and a portion is missing. The table lists about 170,000 clones, 62% of them singletons. Sequencing was carried out using PBMCs. The receptors shown here come from a man aged 40-55 years in good health and CMV-seronegative. Each CDR3 is given with its conserved first and last residue. D genes are given only for firm matches. The listing skips clone size in some rows; elsewhere it reads once, few, many or a size class.

J: TRBJ2-1; V: TRBV27; size: .; D: TRBD2; DNA: TGTGCCAGCGGATACGGGACTAGCGGGAGCAATGAGCAGTTCTTC; CDR3: CASGYGTSGSNEQFF
J: TRBJ2-2; V: TRBV28; size: .; D: .; DNA: TGTGCCAGCAGTTTCCGACAGCACACCGGGGAGCTGTTTTTT; CDR3: CASSFRQHTGELFF
J: TRBJ2-1; V: TRBV14; size: .; D: TRBD2; DNA: TGTGCCAGCAGCCGGTGGGTAGCGGGGGGTCACAATGAGCAGTTCTTC; CDR3: CASSRWVAGGHNEQFF
J: TRBJ2-3; V: TRBV6-5; size: .; D: .; DNA: TGTGCCAGCAGTTACTCGCGTGCGGGCACAGATACGCAGTATTTT; CDR3: CASSYSRAGTDTQYF
J: TRBJ2-5; V: TRBV5-1; size: .; D: TRBD2; DNA: TGCGCCAGCAGCTGGAGTACTCTAGCGGGGGGGCCAGAGACCCAGTACTTC; CDR3: CASSWSTLAGGPETQYF
J: TRBJ2-2; V: TRBV9; size: .; D: TRBD2; DNA: TGTGCCAGCAGCGTAGAGGGGGGACTAGAGAACACCGGGGAGCTGTTTTTT; CDR3: CASSVEGGLENTGELFF
J: TRBJ2-5; V: TRBV7-3; size: .; D: .; DNA: TGTGCCAGCAGCTTAGAAGGGGGAGAGACCCAGTACTTC; CDR3: CASSLEGGETQYF
J: TRBJ1-2; V: TRBV5-4; size: .; D: .; DNA: TGTGCCAGCAGGGCTGAGGCCAACTATGGCTACACCTTC; CDR3: CASRAEANYGYTF
J: TRBJ1-5; V: TRBV5-4; size: .; D: TRBD1; DNA: TGTGCCAGCAGCTTGGAGGGGGCAGGGCCGCAGCATTTT; CDR3: CASSLEGAGPQHF
J: TRBJ2-5; V: TRBV29-1; size: .; D: .; DNA: TGCAGCGTTGCTCAAGAGACCCAGTACTTC; CDR3: CSVAQETQYF
J: TRBJ1-2; V: TRBV30; size: .; D: TRBD1; DNA: TGTGCCGGCTCAGAGGGGGCTGGCTACACCTTC; CDR3: CAGSEGAGYTF
J: TRBJ2-5; V: TRBV7-2; size: .; D: TRBD2; DNA: TGTGCCAGCACCAATTTGGGGGGGGGCCAAGAGACCCAGTACTTC; CDR3: CASTNLGGGQETQYF
J: TRBJ2-7; V: TRBV19; size: .; D: .; DNA: TGTGCCAGTAGACCCGATCTTACGAGAGAGCAGTACTTC; CDR3: CASRPDLTREQYF
J: TRBJ2-7; V: TRBV6-5; size: .; D: .; DNA: TGTGCCAGCACCCCTTTCTCCTACGAGCAGTACTTC; CDR3: CASTPFSYEQYF
J: TRBJ2-1; V: TRBV30; size: few; D: .; DNA: TGTGCCTGGGACCCTGTGAGGAGCTCCTACAATGAGCAGTTCTTC; CDR3: CAWDPVRSSYNEQFF
J: TRBJ2-7; V: TRBV6-5; size: .; D: TRBD1; DNA: TGTGCCAGCAGAGAGACAGGGTCCAGCTCCTACGAGCAGTACTTC; CDR3: CASRETGSSSYEQYF
J: TRBJ1-4; V: TRBV6-5; size: .; D: .; DNA: TGTGCCAGCAGTCCACAGGGTACGGATGAAAAACTGTTTTTT; CDR3: CASSPQGTDEKLFF
J: TRBJ2-7; V: TRBV7-2; size: few; D: .; DNA: TGTGCCAGCAGCTTAGCCGTGGACAGAACCTACGAGCAGTACTTC; CDR3: CASSLAVDRTYEQYF
J: TRBJ2-5; V: TRBV5-1; size: .; D: TRBD1; DNA: TGCGCCAGCAGCTTGAAATACTTTAGGACAGGGGGCAGGGAGACCCAGTACTTC; CDR3: CASSLKYFRTGGRETQYF
J: TRBJ1-1; V: TRBV2; size: .; D: TRBD1; DNA: TGTGCCAGCAGAGATTCGGGACAGGCCTACACTGAAGCTTTCTTT; CDR3: CASRDSGQAYTEAFF
J: TRBJ2-3; V: TRBV15; size: .; D: .; DNA: TGTGCCACCAGCGAGGGAGGCCTTAGCACAGATACGCAGTATTTT; CDR3: CATSEGGLSTDTQYF
J: TRBJ2-1; V: TRBV30; size: once; D: TRBD2; DNA: TGTGCCTGTCACCCTGGGGCTAGCGGAAACAATGAGCATTTCTTC; CDR3: CACHPGASGNNEHFF
J: TRBJ1-3; V: TRBV5-6; size: .; D: .; DNA: TGTGCCAGCAGCTCCATAGACAGGTCCCGCTCTGGAAACACCATATATTTT; CDR3: CASSSIDRSRSGNTIYF
J: TRBJ1-5; V: TRBV27; size: .; D: .; DNA: TGTGCCAGCAGCCGAGGGAGGGGGTGGGATCAGCCCCAGCATTTT; CDR3: CASSRGRGWDQPQHF
J: TRBJ1-1; V: TRBV9; size: .; D: .; DNA: TGTGCCAGCAGCCCACGGTCGGGTAGTCCTGAAGCTTTCTTT; CDR3: CASSPRSGSPEAFF
J: TRBJ2-7; V: TRBV2; size: .; D: .; DNA: TGTGCCAGCATGAAGGAGATACTTACCTACGAGCAGTACTTC; CDR3: CASMKEILTYEQYF